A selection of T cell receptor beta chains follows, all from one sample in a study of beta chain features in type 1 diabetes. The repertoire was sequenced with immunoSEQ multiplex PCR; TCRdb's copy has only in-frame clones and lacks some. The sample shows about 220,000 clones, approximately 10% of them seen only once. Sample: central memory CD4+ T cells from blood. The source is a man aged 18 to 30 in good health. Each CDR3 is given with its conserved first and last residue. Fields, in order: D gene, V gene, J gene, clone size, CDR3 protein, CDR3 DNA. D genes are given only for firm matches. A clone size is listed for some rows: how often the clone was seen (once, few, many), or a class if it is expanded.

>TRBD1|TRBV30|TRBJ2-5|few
CAWTGTGNTKQYF
TGTGCCTGGACCGGGACAGGGAATACCAAGCAGTACTTC
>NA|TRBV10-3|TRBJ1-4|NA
CAIRDHNEKLFF
TGTGCCATCAGGGACCACAATGAAAAACTGTTTTTT
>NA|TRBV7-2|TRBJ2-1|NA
CASSLAEGTPQFF
TGTGCCAGCAGCTTAGCGGAAGGGACGCCACAGTTCTTC
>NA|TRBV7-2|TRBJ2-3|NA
CASSLGRGPPYVDTQYF
TGTGCCAGCAGCTTAGGTCGGGGGCCCCCCTATGTAGATACGCAGTATTTT
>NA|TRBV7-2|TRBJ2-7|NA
CASSLGPFYEQYF
TGTGCCAGCAGCTTAGGCCCTTTCTACGAGCAGTACTTC
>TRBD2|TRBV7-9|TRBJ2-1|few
CASSLGQLAGGRAEQFF
TGTGCCAGCAGCTTAGGGCAGCTAGCGGGAGGTCGGGCTGAGCAGTTCTTC
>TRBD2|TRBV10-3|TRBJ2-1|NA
CAIRNSGVYNEQFF
TGTGCCATCAGAAATAGCGGGGTTTACAATGAGCAGTTCTTC
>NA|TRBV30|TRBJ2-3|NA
CAWSRGPATDTQYF
TGTGCCTGGAGCAGGGGTCCTGCTACAGATACGCAGTATTTT
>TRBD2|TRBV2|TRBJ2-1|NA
CASSGTSGRVNEQFF
TGTGCCAGCAGCGGGACTAGCGGGAGGGTCAATGAGCAGTTCTTC
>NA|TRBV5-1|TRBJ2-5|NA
CASTVSRREQETQYF
TGCGCCAGCACCGTTTCCAGACGGGAGCAAGAGACCCAGTACTTC
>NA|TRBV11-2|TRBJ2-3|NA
CASSGGPDTQYF
TGTGCCAGCAGCGGAGGACCAGATACGCAGTATTTT
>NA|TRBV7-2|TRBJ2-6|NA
CASSFWLLGANVLTF
TGTGCCAGCAGCTTCTGGCTACTTGGGGCCAACGTCCTGACTTTC
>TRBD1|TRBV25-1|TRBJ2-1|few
CASSDLRGTGQDNEQFF
TGTGCCAGCAGTGACTTACGCGGGACAGGGCAAGACAATGAGCAGTTCTTC
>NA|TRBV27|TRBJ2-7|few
CASSLVQAPSYEQYF
TGTGCCAGCAGTTTAGTACAGGCGCCGTCCTACGAGCAGTACTTC
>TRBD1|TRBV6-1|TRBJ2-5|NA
CASTGQGGWETQYF
TGTGCCAGCACAGGACAGGGAGGTTGGGAGACCCAGTACTTC
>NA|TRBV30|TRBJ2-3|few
CAWKGDRDTQYF
TGTGCCTGGAAGGGGGATCGAGATACGCAGTATTTT
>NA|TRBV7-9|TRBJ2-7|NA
CASSLVVGRGKDEQYF
TGTGCCAGCAGCTTAGTTGTGGGCAGGGGAAAGGACGAGCAGTACTTC
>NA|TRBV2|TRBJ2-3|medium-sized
CASTVRYTDTQYF
TGTGCCAGCACTGTCCGGTACACAGATACGCAGTATTTT
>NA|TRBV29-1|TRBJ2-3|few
CSVVTAPGADTQYF
TGCAGCGTTGTAACTGCCCCGGGCGCAGATACGCAGTATTTT
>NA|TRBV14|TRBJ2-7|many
CASSQDWARSYEQYF
TGTGCCAGCAGCCAAGATTGGGCTAGATCGTACGAGCAGTACTTC
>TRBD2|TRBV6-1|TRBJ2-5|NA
CASSEYGLAGVETQYF
TGTGCCAGCAGTGAATATGGCCTAGCGGGAGTAGAGACCCAGTACTTC
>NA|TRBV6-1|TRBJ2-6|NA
CASSGNSISGANVLTF
TGTGCCAGCAGTGGGAATTCGATCTCTGGGGCCAACGTCCTGACTTTC